One T cell receptor beta chain is described in this entry. This CDR3 comprises 14 residues. Trimming cost V 2 bases and J 6 bases, with 13 bases left between them. Germline V gene data show CDR1 as SGHDT and CDR2 as YYEEEE. The record originates from a study of T-cell memory formation after mild COVID-19. Study information: TCR clustering was largely donor specific.

TCR alpha and TCR beta cDNA libraries carrying sample barcodes and UMIs came from 5'RACE with constant-segment primers. TCRdb used MiXCR to reprocess the 5' RACE reads, holding one entry per CDR3 protein. There are hundreds of thousands of distinct CDR3 sequences in the sample; more than 15% occur only once, and approximately 20% lies in the top ten. The sequence came from a man between 18 and 35 years old who had mild COVID-19 (a few samples of this study predate the infection). Cell type and time point are not known. The sample consisted of PBMCs or a T cell subset sorted from them (not recorded which). The chain recombines TRBV5-6 with TRBJ2-3; D is perhaps TRBD1 (8 bases). CDR3 sequence reads: CASSFDRGGDTQYF. CDR3 coding DNA: TGTGCCAGCAGCTTCGACAGGGGAGGGGATACGCAGTATTTT.